Listed here are 19 T cell receptor beta chains from one sample, sequenced in a study of cytotoxic CD8 clonotypes in ibrutinib-treated CLL (dated by TCRdb to about 2021). Receptor libraries were prepared by the immunoSEQ multiplex PCR assay. Not all clones reach the TCRdb copy of this immuneACCESS table, which keeps in-frame sequences only. Checked studies attribute under half of the gap to unresolved V genes and leave the rest unexplained. This sample has about 68,000 clones in its table, and roughly two thirds of those were observed once. The ten largest clones add up to 5.7% of the sample. The sample's time point label, decoded: 12 months on ibrutinib. This specimen consisted of PBMCs, obtained after 12 months of ibrutinib treatment. Receptor source: a human donor with chronic lymphocytic leukemia.

This clone has only a few counts. The DNA of the CDR3 is TGTGCCAGCAGCTTGAACAGACAAGAGACCCAGTACTTC. Its protein is CASSLNRQETQYF. The chain joins TRBV7-9 to TRBJ2-5; D remains unclear. Germline-derived CDR1 and CDR2 are SEHNR and FQNEAQ (reference sequence). The ends were cut back, 3 bases at V and 2 bases at J, with 7 bases in the middle. The CDR3 runs to 13 residues.

The chain uses TRBV6-4 and TRBJ1-5, with TRBD1 matching 10 bases. Germline trimming cut 2 bases from V and 5 bases from J; bases unmatched to any gene: 15. This CDR3 has 19 residues. Germline V lookup: CDR1 MRHNA, CDR2 SNTAGT. CDR3: CASSDLYQPGQGPHQPQHF. CDR3 bases: TGTGCCAGCAGTGACCTATACCAACCGGGACAGGGGCCCCATCAGCCCCAGCATTTT.

V is TRBV28 and J is TRBJ1-2; the D is unclear. Germline values: CDR1 MDHEN, CDR2 SYDVKM. V gave up 8 bases and J gave up 8 bases, with 18 bases separating them. The CDR3 sequence is 13 residues long. CDR3 sequence (DNA): TGTGCCAGCGAACCCCCCGGGCAGGCGGGCTACACCTTC. The encoded protein is CASEPPGQAGYTF.

The genes are TRBV7-2 and TRBJ2-1; D is undetermined. The V end lost 2 bases, the J end lost 6 bases, and 5 bases lay between the germline ends. Germline assignment: CDR1 SGHTA and CDR2 FQGNSA. The CDR3 totals 12 residues. In nucleotides, the CDR3 is TGTGCCAGCAGCTTAAGCCTCAATGAGCAGTTCTTC. Encoded protein: CASSLSLNEQFF.

This clone was seen only once. The rearrangement links TRBV9 to TRBJ1-2, with 12 bases fitting TRBD1. The germline gives CDR1 SGDLS, CDR2 YYNGEE. V shed 3 bases, J shed 7 bases, and the junction held 7 bases outside the gene matches. The CDR3 contains 15 residues. CDR3 region: CASSEGQGARGGYTF. DNA for the CDR3: TGTGCCAGCAGCGAGGGACAGGGGGCGAGGGGTGGCTACACCTTC.

The rearrangement links TRBV5-4 to TRBJ2-3; 7 bases line up with TRBD2. Per germline, CDR1 SGHNT and CDR2 YYREEE (reference sequence). CDR3 length equals 15 residues. Germline trimming cut 4 bases from V and 6 bases from J; bases unmatched to any gene: 11. This chain's CDR3 is CASSPRLAARDTQYF. The DNA of the CDR3 is TGTGCCAGCAGCCCCCGCCTAGCGGCCCGGGATACGCAGTATTTT.

For this clone: With a much larger clone just one base away, this may be a read error. The chain couples TRBV6-6 to TRBJ1-2; the D is unclear. CDR1 is MNHNY and CDR2 is SVGAGI in the germline V gene (reference sequence). Trimming took off 5 bases at V and 2 bases at J, with 3 bases between the two ends. There are 11 residues in the CDR3. CDR3 loop: CASSSNYGYTF. DNA of the CDR3: TGTGCCAGCAGTAGCAACTATGGCTACACCTTC.

V and J are TRBV18 and TRBJ2-5, with 9 bases that match TRBD1. The CDR3 contains 13 residues. J was trimmed by 4 bases and V by 6 bases; bases with no gene match: 3. Germline V gene sequence: CDR1 KGHSH, CDR2 LQKENI. The CDR3 loop is CASSPTGGETQYF. The DNA for the CDR3 is TGTGCCAGCTCGCCGACAGGGGGAGAGACCCAGTACTTC.

The CDR3 nucleotides are TGTGCCAGTAGTATTGGCCGCAGGGACCTTTCTGACAATGAGCAGTTCTTC. Translation: CASSIGRRDLSDNEQFF. V is TRBV19 and J is TRBJ2-1; either TRBD1 or TRBD2 may supply D (5 bases each). CDR3 length: 17 amino acids. Trimming took 3 bases from V and 5 from J, leaving 20 bases between them. Per the germline V gene, CDR1 is LNHDA and CDR2 is SQIVND (reference sequence). The full variable domain, rest sourced from reference TRBV19 and TRBJ2-1, is DGGITQSPKYLFRKEGQNVTLSCEQNLNHDAMYWYRQDPGQGLRLIYYSQIVNDFQKGDIAEGYSVSREKKESFPLTVTSAQKNPTAFYLCASSIGRRDLSDNEQFFGPGTRLTVL.

The chain carries TRBV6-5 and TRBJ2-7; D is possibly TRBD1 or TRBD2 (5 bases each). The V end lost 8 bases, the J end lost 7 bases, and 12 bases lay between the germline ends. Germline lookup yields CDR1 MNHEY and CDR2 SVGAGI. This CDR3 has 11 amino acids. CDR3 sequence reads: CASGAGVEQYF. The CDR3 DNA is TGTGCCAGCGGGGCCGGGGTGGAGCAGTACTTC.

The chain's CDR3 is CASGGDPYGYTF. DNA of the CDR3: TGCGCCAGCGGGGGGGACCCCTATGGCTACACCTTC. The rearrangement uses TRBV10-2 and TRBJ1-2, with D possibly matching TRBD1 (5 bases). The CDR3 is made up of 12 amino acids. With 8 bases removed from V and 4 bases from J, the gap between germline ends came to 11 bases. Germline V gene data show CDR1 as WSHSY and CDR2 as SAAADI.

This clone was picked up a small number of times. The V and J genes are TRBV7-8 and TRBJ1-2; possibly TRBD1 for D (5 bases). The CDR3 has 14 amino acids. Germline V gene lookup returns CDR1 SGHVS and CDR2 FQNEAQ. The ends were cut back, 2 bases at V and 4 bases at J, with 11 bases in the middle. The CDR3: CASSLLGTGYGYTF. CDR3 nucleotide sequence: TGTGCCAGCAGCTTACTGGGAACAGGCTATGGCTACACCTTC.

The chain links TRBV4-3 to TRBJ2-3, with D possibly being TRBD2 (6 bases). V dropped 1 base and J dropped 3 bases, with 11 bases sitting between them. The CDR3 runs 15 residues. The germline gives CDR1 LGHNA, CDR2 YSLEER. CDR3 sequence (DNA): TGCGCCAGCAGCCAAGCCGGGGGAGGAACAGATACGCAGTATTTT. Translation gives CASSQAGGGTDTQYF.

The V and J genes are TRBV9 and TRBJ2-2; 9 bases align to TRBD1. CDR1 is SGDLS, CDR2 YYNGEE, per germline. V lost 4 bases and J lost 7; bases outside the gene matches: 8. CDR3 length equals 15 residues. This CDR3 reads CASSPRTGAGGELFF. The DNA for the CDR3 is TGTGCCAGCAGCCCTCGGACAGGGGCGGGCGGGGAGCTGTTTTTT.

The rearrangement uses TRBV7-2 and TRBJ1-1, with D perhaps TRBD1 (5 bases). The CDR3 loop spans 15 amino acids. The V gene's germline CDR1 is SGHTA and CDR2 FQGNSA. The germline V and J ends were trimmed by 1 base and 7 bases, with 16 bases remaining between them. This CDR3 is CASSLGVGGANEAFF. CDR3 DNA: TGTGCCAGCAGCTTAGGAGTTGGAGGGGCGAATGAAGCTTTCTTT.

This clone was found a few times. The chain joins TRBV5-6 to TRBJ2-6; D is possibly TRBD1 (6 bases). Germline loops: CDR1 SGHDT, CDR2 YYEEEE. The CDR3 contains 15 residues. V was shortened by 2 bases and J by 4 bases, with 10 bases between the two germline ends. DNA for the CDR3: TGTGCCAGCAGCTTCAGGGGTGCGGGGGCCAACGTCCTGACTTTC. Amino acid sequence: CASSFRGAGANVLTF.

The V and J genes are TRBV6-5 and TRBJ1-2; D possibly corresponds to TRBD1 (6 bases). The CDR3 is made up of 15 amino acids. Trimming shortened V by 5 bases and J by 4 bases, and 17 bases separated the two germline ends. Germline values: CDR1 MNHEY, CDR2 SVGAGI. CDR3 nucleotide sequence: TGTGCCAGCAGTAGAATCGGGGGCTCAGTCTATGGCTACACCTTC. Translated, it gives CASSRIGGSVYGYTF.

The chain has TRBV29-1 and TRBJ2-1, with 11 bases that match TRBD2. CDR1 is SQVTM and CDR2 is ANQGSEA in the germline V gene. CDR3 length: 16 amino acids. The V and J ends lost 3 bases and 9 bases, in that order; junction bases with no gene match: 13. CDR3 amino acids: CSVDHWASGGRGEQFF. The CDR3 DNA reads TGCAGCGTTGATCATTGGGCTAGCGGGGGGCGGGGTGAGCAGTTCTTC.

The count of this clone is one. This sequence joins TRBV2 and TRBJ1-6, with a possible D match to TRBD1 (5 bases). The CDR3 is 14 residues long. V lost 6 bases and J lost 5, with 11 bases in between. The germline V gene encodes CDR1 SNHLY and CDR2 FYNNEI. The DNA of the CDR3 is TGTGCCAGCAGGGGGACTGCGAATAATTCACCCCTCCACTTT. This translates into CASRGTANNSPLHF.